Following are 27 T cell receptor beta chains from one sample sequenced in a study of OX40 agonist ivuxolimab in advanced cancers. Repertoires were generated with immunoSEQ multiplex PCR, while TCRdb's copy carries only in-frame clones and drops some. Of more than 50,000 clones listed, 65% to 90% were seen once; the top ten hold roughly 2.3%. Sequencing was performed on CD4+ or CD8+ T cells sorted from blood, taken in a trial of the OX40 agonist ivuxolimab. These TCRs come from an adult with an advanced solid tumor such as melanoma, head and neck, liver or kidney cancer.

The chain has TRBV6-6 and TRBJ1-5; D gene unclear. Germline loops: CDR1 MNHNY, CDR2 SVGAGI (reference sequence). This CDR3 contains 14 residues. Trimming shortened V by 6 bases and J by 1 base, and 10 bases separated the two germline ends. The CDR3 reads CASSKGRSNQPQHF. The CDR3 DNA reads TGTGCCAGCAGCAAAGGACGGAGCAATCAGCCCCAGCATTTT.

This clone showed up just once. The V call is TRBV9, the J call TRBJ1-3; perhaps TRBD1 as D (5 bases). This CDR3 region has 14 residues. Germline V CDR1 and CDR2: SGDLS, YYNGEE. V was trimmed by 6 bases and J by 2 bases, leaving 12 bases between them. CDR3 coding DNA: TGTGCCAGCACATCCGGGACGCCTGGAAACACCATATATTTT. It specifies CASTSGTPGNTIYF. The full variable domain, with the rest looked up from reference TRBV9 and TRBJ1-3, is DSGVTQTPKHLITATGQRVTLRCSPRSGDLSVYWYQQSLDQGLQFLIQYYNGEERAKGNILERFSAQQFPDLHSELNLSSLELGDSALYFCASTSGTPGNTIYFGEGSWLTVV.

V and J are TRBV7-9 and TRBJ1-1; TRBD1 matches 10 bases. V was pared by 5 bases and J by 0 bases, with 6 bases of the junction left unmatched. The CDR3 totals 16 residues. Germline V CDR1 and CDR2: SEHNR, FQNEAQ (reference sequence). In nucleotides, the CDR3 is TGTGCCAGCAGCGCCGGACAGGGGGTGATGAACACTGAAGCTTTCTTT. Translation: CASSAGQGVMNTEAFF. Drawing the rest from reference TRBV7-9 and TRBJ1-1, the complete variable domain is DTGVSQNPRHKITKRGQNVTFRCDPISEHNRLYWYRQTLGQGPEFLTYFQNEAQLEKSRLLSDRFSAERPKGSFSTLEIQRTEQGDSAMYLCASSAGQGVMNTEAFFGQGTRLTVV.

This clone was counted once. The chain is built from TRBV5-1 and TRBJ1-5, with TRBD1 matching 12 bases. The CDR3 is made up of 15 amino acids. V lost 3 bases, J lost 4 bases, and 2 bases stayed unmatched. CDR1 and CDR2 (germline): SGHRS, YFSETQ. In nucleotides, the CDR3 is TGCGCCAGCAGCTGGGGACAGGGGGCGAATCAGCCCCAGCATTTT. Protein product: CASSWGQGANQPQHF.

The rearrangement joins TRBV19 to TRBJ1-5, with a possible D match to TRBD1 (6 bases). The CDR3 is 14 amino acids. Germline CDR1 and CDR2: LNHDA and SQIVND (reference sequence). V lost 9 bases, J lost 2 bases, and 14 bases lay in between. The CDR3 sequence is CASSYREGNQPQHF. As DNA, the CDR3 is TGTGCCAGCAGTTACAGGGAGGGCAATCAGCCCCAGCATTTT.

The V and J genes are TRBV7-9 and TRBJ2-7, with TRBD1 identical over 7 bases. The CDR3 runs 17 residues. CDR1 is SEHNR, CDR2 FQNEAQ, per germline (reference sequence). V was pared by 1 base and J by 0 bases, with 9 bases of the junction left unmatched. The CDR3 nucleotides read TGTGCCAGCAGCTTAGGAACCGGGACAGACCTCTCCTACGAGCAGTACTTC. Protein sequence: CASSLGTGTDLSYEQYF.

The V gene is TRBV9, the J gene TRBJ1-1; weak D call: TRBD1 (6 bases). Trimming stripped 3 bases from V and 5 bases from J, with 14 bases between. This CDR3 is built from 14 residues. Germline-derived CDR1 and CDR2 are SGDLS and YYNGEE. The CDR3 sequence is CASSAGDGETEAFF. CDR3 bases: TGTGCCAGCAGCGCAGGGGACGGGGAAACTGAAGCTTTCTTT.

This clone occurred once. V gene TRBV7-3 combines with J gene TRBJ2-1; a weak D match, TRBD2 (6 bases). V lost 3 bases and J lost 7, with 13 bases in between. The CDR3 runs 14 residues. CDR1 is SGHTA and CDR2 is FQGTGA in the germline V gene. CDR3 coding DNA: TGTGCCAGCAGCTTGGGCGGGGCGAGGAATGAGCAGTTCTTC. Translation: CASSLGGARNEQFF.

The chain recombines TRBV4-3 with TRBJ1-1; 9 nucleotides agree with TRBD1. V was clipped by 4 bases and J by 6 bases; unmatched bases: 9. From germline, CDR1 is LGHNA and CDR2 YSLEER. This CDR3 has 15 amino acids. The CDR3 bases are TGCGCCAGCAGCCGACTGGGACAGGGAGGCCCTGAAGCTTTCTTT. It codes for CASSRLGQGGPEAFF.

V is TRBV9 and J is TRBJ1-6; D ambiguous. From germline, CDR1 is SGDLS and CDR2 YYNGEE. The germline V and J ends were trimmed by 5 bases and 6 bases, with 9 bases remaining between them. The CDR3 is 13 residues long. CDR3 nucleotide sequence: TGTGCCAGCAGTGGGCTGGGTAATTCACCCCTCCACTTT. This gives the protein CASSGLGNSPLHF.

The V gene is TRBV15, the J gene TRBJ2-5; tentative D call: TRBD1 (6 bases). Germline lookup yields CDR1 LNHNV and CDR2 YYDKDF (reference sequence). V was pared by 6 bases and J by 6 bases, with 20 bases between. This CDR3 region has 15 residues. This chain's CDR3 is CATSGGTGFTKTQYF. The CDR3 nucleotides read TGTGCCACCAGTGGAGGAACAGGGTTCACGAAGACCCAGTACTTC.

The chain couples TRBV7-2 to TRBJ2-1; D unclear. V lost 1 base to trimming and J lost 6 bases, with 7 bases between them. Germline CDR1 reads SGHTA; CDR2 reads FQGNSA. The CDR3 covers 13 residues. CDR3 loop: CASSLDPTNEQFF. The CDR3 nucleotides are TGTGCCAGCAGCTTAGATCCTACCAATGAGCAGTTCTTC.

The chain combines TRBV10-3 with TRBJ1-1; 7 bases match TRBD1. V lost 2 bases, J lost 6 bases, and 6 bases stayed unmatched. CDR1 and CDR2 from the germline V gene are ENHRY and SYGVKD. The CDR3 runs 14 residues. The chain's CDR3 is CAISEGQGVAEAFF. The DNA of the CDR3 is TGTGCCATCAGTGAGGGGCAGGGGGTGGCTGAAGCTTTCTTT.

The chain uses TRBV4-3 and TRBJ2-7; 9 nucleotides align to TRBD1. From germline, CDR1 is LGHNA and CDR2 YSLEER. The CDR3 is 17 residues long. The J segment lost 2 bases and the V segment lost 4 bases, leaving 12 bases of the junction unmatched. CDR3 coding DNA: TGCGCCAGCAGCCGGACCCTGGGGGGACAGGGTACCTACGAGCAGTACTTC. Translated: CASSRTLGGQGTYEQYF.

The gene calls are TRBV18 and TRBJ1-1, with D perhaps TRBD1 (5 bases). Trimming took off 4 bases at V and 0 bases at J, with 6 bases between the two ends. The germline CDR1 and CDR2 sequences are KGHSH and LQKENI. The CDR3 totals 13 residues. CDR3 loop: CASSRQLNTEAFF. The CDR3 DNA reads as TGTGCCAGCTCACGACAGTTGAACACTGAAGCTTTCTTT.

V is TRBV5-1 and J is TRBJ2-5; possible D gene TRBD1, 5 bases. CDR3 length: 13 amino acids. Trimming stripped 4 bases from V and 5 bases from J, with 12 bases between. Germline CDR1 SGHRS, CDR2 YFSETQ. CDR3: CASSAQGSETQYF. CDR3 nucleotide sequence: TGCGCCAGCAGCGCGCAGGGCTCGGAGACCCAGTACTTC.

J is TRBJ2-3 and V is TRBV7-3; D is uncertain. Germline V gene sequence: CDR1 SGHTA, CDR2 FQGTGA. The V end lost 4 bases, the J end lost 2 bases, and 13 bases lay between the germline ends. The CDR3 consists of 15 residues. The CDR3 spells CASSSVGSLTDTQYF. Written as DNA, the CDR3 is TGTGCCAGCAGCTCCGTGGGATCACTCACAGATACGCAGTATTTT.

The chain has TRBV4-3 and TRBJ2-5, with 10 bases aligning to TRBD2. Germline-derived CDR1 and CDR2 are LGHNA and YSLEER. Trimming removed 4 bases from V and 9 bases from J; junction bases left unmatched: 5. CDR3 length: 13 residues. The CDR3 nucleotides read TGCGCCAGCAGCCGACAAGCGGGGGGGGCCCAGTACTTC. Translation: CASSRQAGGAQYF.

The chain couples TRBV9 to TRBJ1-2; TRBD1 aligns across 10 bases. Germline V lookup: CDR1 SGDLS, CDR2 YYNGEE. After removal of 2 bases from V and 8 bases from J, the junction contained 3 bases not matched to a gene. This CDR3 is 13 amino acids long. In DNA, the CDR3 is TGTGCCAGCAGCGTCGGACAGGGGGGCGGCTACACCTTC. Translation: CASSVGQGGGYTF.

The rearrangement links TRBV5-6 to TRBJ2-5; 10 nucleotides line up with TRBD1. CDR1 and CDR2 from the germline V gene are SGHDT and YYEEEE. V lost 2 bases and J lost 3; bases outside the gene matches: 4. There are 15 residues in the CDR3. CDR3 in DNA: TGTGCCAGCAGCTTTCGACAGGGGGCAGAAGAGACCCAGTACTTC. This codes for CASSFRQGAEETQYF.

The genes are TRBV11-2 and TRBJ2-7; D gene uncertain. This CDR3 spans 12 amino acids. Germline CDR1 reads SGHAT; CDR2 reads FQNNGV. Trimming removed 5 bases at V and 6 bases at J, with 11 bases between. The CDR3 region has the DNA TGTGCCAGCAGCCCGGGTCGGGTCGAGCAGTACTTC. This encodes CASSPGRVEQYF.

Comment on this clone: Other nucleotide sequences from this sample produce the same CDR3. The rearrangement links TRBV6-6 to TRBJ1-2; no reliable D call. CDR1 MNHNY and CDR2 SVGAGI come from the germline V gene (reference sequence). V shed 6 bases and J shed 2 bases, with 10 bases lying between them. CDR3 length: 13 amino acids. The CDR3 DNA reads as TGTGCCAGCAGCCCAACTGAGAACTATGGCTACACCTTC. It specifies CASSPTENYGYTF.

This clone was seen a single time. This chain connects TRBV7-2 to TRBJ2-1; TRBD1 agrees at 9 bases. V lost 6 bases and J lost 1; bases outside the gene matches: 1. The CDR3 totals 14 residues. Germline CDR1 and CDR2: SGHTA and FQGNSA. CDR3 sequence: CASRGQGSYNEQFF. The DNA of the CDR3 is TGTGCCAGCAGAGGACAGGGGTCCTACAATGAGCAGTTCTTC.

The V gene is TRBV5-1, the J gene TRBJ1-1; no firm D call. This CDR3 spans 14 amino acids. Germline lookup yields CDR1 SGHRS and CDR2 YFSETQ. Trimming stripped 2 bases from V and 1 base from J, with 9 bases between. This CDR3 reads CASSFSNWNTEAFF. The CDR3 nucleotides are TGCGCCAGCAGCTTTTCTAATTGGAACACTGAAGCTTTCTTT.

The chain uses TRBV28 and TRBJ2-3; D might be TRBD1 (5 bases). The CDR3 is made up of 13 amino acids. The V and J ends lost 2 bases and 5 bases respectively, with 8 bases between them. Germline V CDR1 and CDR2: MDHEN, SYDVKM. In DNA form, the CDR3 reads TGTGCCAGCAGTTTAGGGGCACAAGATACGCAGTATTTT. This gives the protein CASSLGAQDTQYF. The full variable domain, with the rest looked up from reference TRBV28 and TRBJ2-3, is DVKVTQSSRYLVKRTGEKVFLECVQDMDHENMFWYRQDPGLGLRLIYFSYDVKMKEKGDIPEGYSVSREKKERFSLILESASTNQTSMYLCASSLGAQDTQYFGPGTRLTVL.

The chain recombines TRBV19 with TRBJ1-4; D is unresolved. The CDR3 has 14 amino acids. CDR1 LNHDA and CDR2 SQIVND come from the germline V gene (reference sequence). V was cut by 1 base and J by 8 bases, with 11 bases left in between. The CDR3 region is CASSIGLRLEKLFF. The CDR3 DNA reads TGTGCCAGTAGTATAGGGCTCAGACTCGAAAAACTGTTTTTT.

The chain links TRBV5-4 to TRBJ2-2, with TRBD1 matching over 7 bases. This CDR3 is built from 14 residues. Germline V lookup: CDR1 SGHNT, CDR2 YYREEE (reference sequence). J was trimmed by 2 bases and V by 6 bases; bases with no gene match: 4. CDR3 bases: TGTGCCAGCAACCACAGGGGTAACACCGGGGAGCTGTTTTTT. It specifies CASNHRGNTGELFF.